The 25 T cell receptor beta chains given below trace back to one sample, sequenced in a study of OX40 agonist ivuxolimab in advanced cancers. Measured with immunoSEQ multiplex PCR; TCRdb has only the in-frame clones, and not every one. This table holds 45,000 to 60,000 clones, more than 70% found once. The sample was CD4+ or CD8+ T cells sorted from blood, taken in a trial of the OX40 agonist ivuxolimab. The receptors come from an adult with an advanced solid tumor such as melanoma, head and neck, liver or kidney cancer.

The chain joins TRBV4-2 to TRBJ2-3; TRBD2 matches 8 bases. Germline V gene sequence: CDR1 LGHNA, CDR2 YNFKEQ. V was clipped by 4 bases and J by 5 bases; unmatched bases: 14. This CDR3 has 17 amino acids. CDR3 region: CASSLLGTRDLGDTQYF. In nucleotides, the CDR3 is TGTGCCAGCAGCCTCCTCGGGACTAGAGATCTTGGAGATACGCAGTATTTT.

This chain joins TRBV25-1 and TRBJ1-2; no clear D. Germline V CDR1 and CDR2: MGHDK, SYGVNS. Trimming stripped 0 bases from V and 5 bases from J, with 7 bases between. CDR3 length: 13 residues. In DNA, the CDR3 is TGTGCCAGCAGTGAATATCGAGGATATGGCTACACCTTC. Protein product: CASSEYRGYGYTF.

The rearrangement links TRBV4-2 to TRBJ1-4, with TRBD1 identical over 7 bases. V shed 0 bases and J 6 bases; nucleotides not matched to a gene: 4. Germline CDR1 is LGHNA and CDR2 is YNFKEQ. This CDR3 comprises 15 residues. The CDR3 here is CASSQDRQGYEKLFF. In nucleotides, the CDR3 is TGTGCCAGCAGCCAAGATAGACAGGGCTATGAAAAACTGTTTTTT.

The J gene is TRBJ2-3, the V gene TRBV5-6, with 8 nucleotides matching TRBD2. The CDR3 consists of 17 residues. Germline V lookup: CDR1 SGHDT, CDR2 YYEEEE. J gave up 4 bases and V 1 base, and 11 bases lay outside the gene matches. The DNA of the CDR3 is TGTGCCAGCAGCTTGCCTTCTCGAGCGGGAGTGGCAGATACGCAGTATTTT. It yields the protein CASSLPSRAGVADTQYF.

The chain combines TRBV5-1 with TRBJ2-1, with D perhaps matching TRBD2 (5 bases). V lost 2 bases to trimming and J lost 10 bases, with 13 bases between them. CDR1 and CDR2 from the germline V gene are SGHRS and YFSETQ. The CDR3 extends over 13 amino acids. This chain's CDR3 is CASSFYGIYEQFF. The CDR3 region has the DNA TGCGCCAGCAGCTTCTACGGGATCTACGAGCAGTTCTTC.

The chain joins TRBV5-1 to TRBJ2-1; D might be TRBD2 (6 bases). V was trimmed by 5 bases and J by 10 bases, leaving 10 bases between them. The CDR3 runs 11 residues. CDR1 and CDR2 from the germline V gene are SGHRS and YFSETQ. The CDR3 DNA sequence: TGCGCCAGCAGGCGGGACTTCGAGCAGTTCTTC. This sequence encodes CASRRDFEQFF.

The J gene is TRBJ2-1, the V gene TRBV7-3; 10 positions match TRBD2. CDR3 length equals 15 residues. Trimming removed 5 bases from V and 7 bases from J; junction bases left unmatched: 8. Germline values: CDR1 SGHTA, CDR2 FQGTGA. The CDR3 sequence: CASSASGRVGNEQFF. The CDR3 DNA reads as TGTGCCAGCAGCGCGAGCGGGAGGGTCGGTAATGAGCAGTTCTTC. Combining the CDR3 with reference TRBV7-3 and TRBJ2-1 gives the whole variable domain GAGVSQTPSNKVTEKGKYVELRCDPISGHTALYWYRQSLGQGPEFLIYFQGTGAADDSGLPNDRFFAVRPEGSVSTLKIQRTERGDSAVYLCASSASGRVGNEQFFGPGTRLTVL.

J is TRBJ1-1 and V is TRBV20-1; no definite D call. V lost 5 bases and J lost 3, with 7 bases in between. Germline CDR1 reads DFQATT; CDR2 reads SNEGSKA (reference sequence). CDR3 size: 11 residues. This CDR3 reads CSAGLDTEAFF. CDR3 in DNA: TGCAGTGCTGGTTTGGACACTGAAGCTTTCTTT.

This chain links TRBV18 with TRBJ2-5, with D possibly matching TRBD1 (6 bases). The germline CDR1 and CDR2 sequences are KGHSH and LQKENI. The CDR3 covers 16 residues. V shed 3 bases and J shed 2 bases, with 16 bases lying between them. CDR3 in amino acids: CASSPPTKTGQETQYF. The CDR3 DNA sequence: TGTGCCAGCTCACCTCCAACGAAAACAGGGCAAGAGACCCAGTACTTC.

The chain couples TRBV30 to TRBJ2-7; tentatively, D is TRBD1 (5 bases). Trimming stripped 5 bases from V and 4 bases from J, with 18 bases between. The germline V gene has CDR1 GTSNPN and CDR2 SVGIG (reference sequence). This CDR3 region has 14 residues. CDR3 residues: CAWGDGANRYEQYF. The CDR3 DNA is TGTGCCTGGGGGGATGGGGCGAATAGATACGAGCAGTACTTC.

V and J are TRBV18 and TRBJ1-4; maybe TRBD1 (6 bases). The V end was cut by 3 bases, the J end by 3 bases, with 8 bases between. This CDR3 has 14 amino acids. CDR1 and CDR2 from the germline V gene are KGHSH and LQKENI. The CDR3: CASSPRGANEKLFF. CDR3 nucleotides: TGTGCCAGCTCACCGAGGGGGGCTAATGAAAAACTGTTTTTT. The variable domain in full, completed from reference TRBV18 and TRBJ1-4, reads NAGVMQNPRHLVRRRGQEARLRCSPMKGHSHVYWYRQLPEEGLKFMVYLQKENIIDESGMPKERFSAEFPKEGPSILRIQQVVRGDSAAYFCASSPRGANEKLFFGSGTQLSVL.

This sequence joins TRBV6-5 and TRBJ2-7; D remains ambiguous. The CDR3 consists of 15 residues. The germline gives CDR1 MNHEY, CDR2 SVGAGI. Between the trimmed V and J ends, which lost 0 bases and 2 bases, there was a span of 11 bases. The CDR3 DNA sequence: TGTGCCAGCAGTTACTCTTCAGCTTCCCCCTACGAGCAGTACTTC. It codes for CASSYSSASPYEQYF.

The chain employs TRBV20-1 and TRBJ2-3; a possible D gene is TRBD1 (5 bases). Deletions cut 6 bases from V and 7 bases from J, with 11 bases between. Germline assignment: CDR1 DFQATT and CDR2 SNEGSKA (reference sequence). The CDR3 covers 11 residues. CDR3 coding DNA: TGCAGTGCCGTAGGGGATTATACGCAGTATTTT. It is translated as CSAVGDYTQYF.

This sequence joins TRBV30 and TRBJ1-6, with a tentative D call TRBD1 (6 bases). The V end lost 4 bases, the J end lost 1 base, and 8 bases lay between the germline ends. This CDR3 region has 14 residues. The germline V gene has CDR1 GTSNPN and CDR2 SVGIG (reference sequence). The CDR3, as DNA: TGTGCCTGGACTGGGACATCCTATAATTCACCCCTCCACTTT. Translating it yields CAWTGTSYNSPLHF.

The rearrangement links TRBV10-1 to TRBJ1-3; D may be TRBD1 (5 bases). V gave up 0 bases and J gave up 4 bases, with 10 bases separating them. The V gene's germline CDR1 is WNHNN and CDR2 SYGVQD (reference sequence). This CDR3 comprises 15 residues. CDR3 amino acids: CASSESGASGNTIYF. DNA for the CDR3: TGCGCCAGCAGTGAGTCAGGGGCATCGGGAAACACCATATATTTT.

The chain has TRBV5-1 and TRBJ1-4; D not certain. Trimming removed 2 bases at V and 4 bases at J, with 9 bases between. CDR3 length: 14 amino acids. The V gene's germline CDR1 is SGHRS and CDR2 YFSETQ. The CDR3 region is CASSFAGYNEKLFF. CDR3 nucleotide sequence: TGCGCCAGCAGCTTTGCTGGGTATAATGAAAAACTGTTTTTT. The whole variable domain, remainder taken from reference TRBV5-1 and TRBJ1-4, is KAGVTQTPRYLIKTRGQQVTLSCSPISGHRSVSWYQQTPGQGLQFLFEYFSETQRNKGNFPGRFSGRQFSNSRSEMNVSTLELGDSALYLCASSFAGYNEKLFFGSGTQLSVL.

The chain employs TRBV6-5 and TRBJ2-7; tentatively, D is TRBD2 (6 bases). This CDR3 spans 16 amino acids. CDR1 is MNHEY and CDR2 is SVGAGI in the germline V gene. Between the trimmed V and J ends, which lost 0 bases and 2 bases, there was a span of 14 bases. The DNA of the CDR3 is TGTGCCAGCAGTTACTCTATAGCGGCAGAGACCTACGAGCAGTACTTC. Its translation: CASSYSIAAETYEQYF.

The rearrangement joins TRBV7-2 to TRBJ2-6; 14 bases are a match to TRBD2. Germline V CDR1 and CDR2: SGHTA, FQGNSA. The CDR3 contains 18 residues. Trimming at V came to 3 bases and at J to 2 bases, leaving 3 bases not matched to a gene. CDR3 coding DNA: TGTGCCAGCAGCTTGGGACTAGCGGGAGAAGCTGGGGCCAACGTCCTGACTTTC. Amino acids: CASSLGLAGEAGANVLTF. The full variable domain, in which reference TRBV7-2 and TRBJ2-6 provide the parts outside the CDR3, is GAGVSQSPSNKVTEKGKDVELRCDPISGHTALYWYRQSLGQGLEFLIYFQGNSAPDKSGLPSDRFSAERTGGSVSTLTIQRTQQEDSAVYLCASSLGLAGEAGANVLTFGAGSRLTVL.

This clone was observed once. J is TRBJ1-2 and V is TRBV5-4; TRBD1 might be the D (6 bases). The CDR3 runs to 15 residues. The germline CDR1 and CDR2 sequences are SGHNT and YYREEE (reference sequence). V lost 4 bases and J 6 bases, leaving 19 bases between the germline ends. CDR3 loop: CASSQEQGNWHGYTF. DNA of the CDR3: TGTGCCAGCAGCCAAGAACAGGGTAATTGGCATGGCTACACCTTC.

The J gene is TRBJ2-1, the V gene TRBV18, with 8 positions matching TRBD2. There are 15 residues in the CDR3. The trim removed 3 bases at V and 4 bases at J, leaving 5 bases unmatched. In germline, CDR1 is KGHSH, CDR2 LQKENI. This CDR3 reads CASSPGREAYNEQFF. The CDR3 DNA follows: TGTGCCAGCTCACCGGGGCGGGAGGCATACAATGAGCAGTTCTTC.

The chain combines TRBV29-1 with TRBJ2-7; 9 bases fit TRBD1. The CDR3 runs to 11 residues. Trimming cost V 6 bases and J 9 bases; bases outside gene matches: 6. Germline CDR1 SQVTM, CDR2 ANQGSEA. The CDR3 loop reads CSVVGQGRQYF. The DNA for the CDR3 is TGCAGCGTGGTGGGACAGGGAAGGCAGTACTTC.

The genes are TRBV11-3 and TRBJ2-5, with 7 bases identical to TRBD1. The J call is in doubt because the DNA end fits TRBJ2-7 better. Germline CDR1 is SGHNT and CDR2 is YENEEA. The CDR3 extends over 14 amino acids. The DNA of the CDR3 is TGTGCCAGCAGCCCAGACAGGGAGTTCTACGAGCAGTACTTC. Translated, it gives CASSPDREFYEQYF.

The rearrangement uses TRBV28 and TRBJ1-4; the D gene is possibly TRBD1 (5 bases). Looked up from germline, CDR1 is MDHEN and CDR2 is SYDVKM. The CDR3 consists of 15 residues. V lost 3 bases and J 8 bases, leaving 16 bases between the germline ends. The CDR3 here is CASSLRQGGREKLFF. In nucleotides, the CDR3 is TGTGCCAGCAGTTTGAGGCAGGGAGGTAGAGAAAAACTGTTTTTT.

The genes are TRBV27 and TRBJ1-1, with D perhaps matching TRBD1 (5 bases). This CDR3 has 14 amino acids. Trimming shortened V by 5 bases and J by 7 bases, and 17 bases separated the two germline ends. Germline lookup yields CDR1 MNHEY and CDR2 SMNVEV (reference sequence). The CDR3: CASSRSGTALEAFF. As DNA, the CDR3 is TGTGCCAGCAGTCGGTCCGGGACGGCGCTTGAAGCTTTCTTT.

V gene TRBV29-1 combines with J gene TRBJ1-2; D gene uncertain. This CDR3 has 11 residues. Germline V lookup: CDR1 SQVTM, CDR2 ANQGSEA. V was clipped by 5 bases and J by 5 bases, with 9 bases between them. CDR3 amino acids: CSVSPLYGYTF. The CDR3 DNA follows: TGCAGCGTTAGCCCACTTTATGGCTACACCTTC.